These T cell receptor beta chains were read from a single sample in a study of blood T cell repertoires in COVID-19. The data were produced by immunoSEQ multiplex PCR, yet TCRdb's version contains in-frame clones alone and is incomplete. The sample lists roughly 340,000 clones; 85% to 90% were seen once. The material sequenced was PBMCs or T cells enriched from blood (not recorded which). These TCRs come from a man in his late teens or twenties who had recovered from COVID-19. Both conserved end residues are part of each CDR3. The D gene is left open where the match is weak. A clone size is listed for some rows: how often the clone was seen (once, few, many), or a class if it is expanded.

d_call	j_call	v_call	clone_size	cdr3_nt	cdr3_aa
TRBD2	TRBJ2-1	TRBV7-2	NA	TGTGCCAGCAGCTTAGGGACTAGCTACTTTGAGCAGTTCTTC	CASSLGTSYFEQFF
TRBD2	TRBJ2-5	TRBV10-3	NA	TGTGCCATCGCGGCGTCGGGGACTAGCGAGGAGACCCAGTACTTC	CAIAASGTSEETQYF
TRBD2	TRBJ2-2	TRBV27	NA	TGTGCCAGCAACTCTCCTAGCGGGAGGGCCCCCGGGGAGCTGTTTTTT	CASNSPSGRAPGELFF
NA	TRBJ1-2	TRBV5-4	NA	TGTGCCAGCAGCTCCAGGGTCCCCTATGGCTACACCTTC	CASSSRVPYGYTF
NA	TRBJ2-7	TRBV27	NA	TGTGCCAGCAGTTTATCGGGTAGGGGGGGCCTCCCCTACGAGCAGTACTTC	CASSLSGRGGLPYEQYF
NA	TRBJ2-1	TRBV10-3	NA	TGTGCCATCAGTAACACAGAGCAGTTTGGGTTCTTC	CAISNTEQFGFF
NA	TRBJ2-3	TRBV9	NA	TGTGCCAGCAGCGTAACTTATCAGGTTACTTCCACAGATACGCAGTATTTT	CASSVTYQVTSTDTQYF
NA	TRBJ1-1	TRBV7-9	NA	TGTGCCAGCAGCTTAGTAGCAGCGGGACCGAGAACTGAAGCTTTCTTT	CASSLVAAGPRTEAFF
TRBD1	TRBJ1-3	TRBV7-6	NA	TGTGCCAGCAGCCGAGGACAGGGAACTGGAAACACCATATATTTT	CASSRGQGTGNTIYF
TRBD2	TRBJ2-1	TRBV9	NA	TGTGCCAGCAGCGCCGCCCCCGGGACTAGTTTCGAGCAGTTCTTC	CASSAAPGTSFEQFF
NA	TRBJ1-6	TRBV30	NA	TGTGCCTGGAGCGCCGGGTCCTATAATTCACCCCTCCACTTT	CAWSAGSYNSPLHF
TRBD2	TRBJ2-3	TRBV27	NA	TGTGCCAGCAGTTTATTGCGTAGCGGGAGCGCCACTTTCACAGATACGCAGTATTTT	CASSLLRSGSATFTDTQYF
TRBD1	TRBJ1-6	TRBV19	NA	TGTGCCAGTAGGGAACAGGGGGGTAATTCACCCCTCCACTTT	CASREQGGNSPLHF
TRBD1	TRBJ2-7	TRBV5-6	NA	TGTGCCAGCGGGACAGGAGACTACGAGCAGTACTTC	CASGTGDYEQYF
TRBD1	TRBJ1-4	TRBV28	once	TGTGCCAGCAGTTTGTACACAGGGGGCCTTAATGAAAAACTGTTTTTT	CASSLYTGGLNEKLFF
TRBD2	TRBJ2-7	TRBV11-2	NA	TGTGCCAGCAGCTTAGCTTGGGCAGGGAGGGGTAACGAGCAGTACTTC	CASSLAWAGRGNEQYF
TRBD1	TRBJ2-5	TRBV18	NA	TGTGCCAGCTCACCACCCCGTACGGGACAGCGAGAGACCCAGTACTTC	CASSPPRTGQRETQYF
TRBD2	TRBJ2-1	TRBV3-1/TRBV3-2	NA	TGTGCCAGCAGCCCAGACGAGCGGGGCCCCTATTACAATGAGCAGTTCTTC	CASSPDERGPYYNEQFF
TRBD1	TRBJ2-2	TRBV7-9	NA	TGTGCCAGCAGCTTCGGACAGGGATGGGCCGGGGAGCTGTTTTTT	CASSFGQGWAGELFF
TRBD1	TRBJ2-5	TRBV5-4	NA	TGTGCCAGCAGCTTGGCGACAGGGTCGGGGGAGACCCAGTACTTC	CASSLATGSGETQYF
NA	TRBJ1-2	TRBV30	NA	TGTGCCTGGAGTTCTGCCCAGGGGAGACGCTACACCTTC	CAWSSAQGRRYTF
TRBD1	TRBJ2-5	TRBV18	NA	TGTGCCAGCTCGGACAGGGGAGAGACCCAGTACTTC	CASSDRGETQYF
NA	TRBJ1-2	TRBV3-1/TRBV3-2	NA	TGTGCCAGCAGCCAAGAGGCGGGTTCGGGCTATGGCTACACCTTC	CASSQEAGSGYGYTF
NA	TRBJ2-5	TRBV7-2	NA	TGTGCCAGCAGCCGGAGTAGCGGAGGAGAGACCCAGTACTTC	CASSRSSGGETQYF
NA	TRBJ1-1	TRBV15	NA	TGTGCCACCAGCACAAAAATCGGGAACACTGAAGCTTTCTTT	CATSTKIGNTEAFF
NA	TRBJ1-1	TRBV6-2/TRBV6-3	NA	TGTGCCAGCAGTTACCGTAGTGGGAGTGAAGCTTTCTTT	CASSYRSGSEAFF
TRBD2	TRBJ2-3	TRBV27	NA	TGTGCCAGCAGTTTAAGGGCTAGCGGAAACACAGATACGCAGTATTTT	CASSLRASGNTDTQYF
TRBD1	TRBJ1-2	TRBV19	NA	TGTGCCAGTCGTTCGGCGAGGGGGCAGGTCAACTATGGCTACACCTTC	CASRSARGQVNYGYTF
NA	TRBJ2-7	TRBV5-8	NA	TGTGCCAGCAGTGAATTACAGGATGGCTACGAGCAGTACTTC	CASSELQDGYEQYF
NA	TRBJ1-2	TRBV7-9	NA	TGTGCCAGCAGCTCACTGGACAGTCACTATGGCTACACCTTC	CASSSLDSHYGYTF
TRBD2	TRBJ2-3	TRBV3-1/TRBV3-2	NA	TGTGCCAGCAGCCGGGGACTAGCGGAAATCACAGATACGCAGTATTTT	CASSRGLAEITDTQYF
TRBD1	TRBJ1-2	TRBV4-3	NA	TGCGCCAGCAGCCAAGAGAGGGACAGGGCCAACTATGGCTACACCTTC	CASSQERDRANYGYTF
NA	TRBJ2-2	TRBV3-1/TRBV3-2	NA	TGTGCCAGCAGCCAGGCCAGGGTATACGGGGAGCTGTTTTTT	CASSQARVYGELFF
NA	TRBJ1-5	TRBV2	few	TGTGCCAGCAGAACGGGGAGGAATCAGCCCCAGCATTTT	CASRTGRNQPQHF
TRBD1	TRBJ1-2	TRBV28	few	TGTGCCAGCAGTTTAAACCCAGGGGGCTATGGCTACACCTTC	CASSLNPGGYGYTF
TRBD2	TRBJ2-1	TRBV4-3	NA	TGCGCCAGCAGCCAGGATTCGTTAGCGGGAGTTTCAAATGAGCAGTTCTTC	CASSQDSLAGVSNEQFF
NA	TRBJ1-3	TRBV7-6	NA	TGTGCCAGCAGCTCAGGGCCTGGAAACACCATATATTTT	CASSSGPGNTIYF
NA	TRBJ1-5	TRBV6-2/TRBV6-3	NA	TGTGCCAGCAGTTACGGGCAGAGTAGCAATCAGCCCCAGCATTTT	CASSYGQSSNQPQHF
NA	TRBJ1-6	TRBV6-5	NA	TGTGCCAGCAGCCCCGGCGGCTCTGGACCCCTCCACTTT	CASSPGGSGPLHF
TRBD2	TRBJ2-1	TRBV5-1	NA	TGCGCCAGCAGCCAAGCCACTAGCGGGGCCTACAATGAGCAGTTCTTC	CASSQATSGAYNEQFF
NA	TRBJ1-4	TRBV28	NA	TGTGCCAGCAGCACGGACTCGGGTGGTGAAAAACTGTTTTTT	CASSTDSGGEKLFF
TRBD2	TRBJ2-3	TRBV28	NA	TGTGCCAGCAGTGGATCGACTAGCGGGATTGCGGATACGCAGTATTTT	CASSGSTSGIADTQYF
TRBD2	TRBJ2-7	TRBV6-4	NA	TGTGCCACCACGAGCGGGAGGGCCGTGAACGAGCAGTACTTC	CATTSGRAVNEQYF